These T cell receptor beta chains were read from a single sample in a study of T cell changes during pregnancy in multiple sclerosis. The data were produced by immunoSEQ multiplex PCR, yet TCRdb's version contains in-frame clones alone and is incomplete. The table shows approximately 63,000 clones, with around 91% occurring only once. Here the sequenced sample was peripheral blood, taken after pregnancy. Receptors were obtained from a female donor in good health, enrolled as a control in a pregnancy study. CDR3s leave out the opening cysteine and the closing phenylalanine or tryptophan.

v_gene,j_gene,CDR3aa
TRBV30,TRBJ2-3,AWSVRALRGSADTQY
TRBV23-1,TRBJ2-5,ASSQSPTPGQGAVETQY
TRBV6-6,TRBJ2-3,ASSPDRVTDTQY
TRBV7-9,TRBJ2-5,ASSFIETQY
TRBV19,TRBJ2-7,ASSIGAAKEQY
TRBV18,TRBJ2-5,ASSPTGGDGTQY
TRBV2,TRBJ1-2,ASTDPGTSGYT
TRBV29-1,TRBJ2-1,SVDATKTYNEQF
TRBV6-6,TRBJ1-2,ASSYGHTTGTDT
TRBV7-7,TRBJ1-1,ASSSTPNTEAF